The 7 T cell receptor beta chains below were found in one sample sequenced in a study of blood T cell repertoires in COVID-19 (dated by TCRdb to 2020 to 2021). Libraries were prepared through the immunoSEQ multiplex PCR assay. TCRdb took this table from immuneACCESS and kept in-frame rearrangements with V and J called. Such tables lack part of the clones; where checked against another copy, unresolved V genes explain under half of the gap, and the rest is unexplained. Recorded for this sample are about 150,000 clones; 75% to 90% of them occurred a single time. About an eighth of the sample is taken by the ten largest. Material for sequencing was peripheral blood. The receptor source for this set is a man aged 18 to 29 with COVID-19, enrolled during active disease.

V is TRBV9 and J is TRBJ2-5, with D possibly TRBD2 on 6 matching bases. The CDR3 is 12 amino acids. Trimming took off 7 bases at V and 5 bases at J, with 12 bases between the two ends. Germline V gives CDR1 SGDLS, CDR2 YYNGEE. DNA for the CDR3: TGTGCCAGCGGAGGGATACGTGAGACCCAGTACTTC. Translation gives CASGGIRETQYF.

This chain uses TRBV11-2 with TRBJ1-5; perhaps TRBD1 as D (6 bases). In germline, CDR1 is SGHAT, CDR2 FQNNGV. This CDR3 region has 15 residues. Trimming left V 0 bases short and J 6 bases short, with 12 bases between. The CDR3 DNA sequence: TGTGCCAGCAGCTTAGATCGGGGGGCGGGTCAGCCCCAGCATTTT. Protein: CASSLDRGAGQPQHF. The full variable domain, its missing parts supplied by reference TRBV11-2 and TRBJ1-5, is EAGVAQSPRYKIIEKRQSVAFWCNPISGHATLYWYQQILGQGPKLLIQFQNNGVVDDSQLPKDRFSAERLKGVDSTLKIQPAKLEDSAVYLCASSLDRGAGQPQHFGDGTRLSIL.

The V and J genes are TRBV19 and TRBJ2-5; 8 nucleotides align to TRBD2. This CDR3 comprises 14 residues. In germline, CDR1 is LNHDA, CDR2 SQIVND (reference sequence). The trim removed 5 bases at V and 1 base at J, leaving 3 bases unmatched. As DNA, the CDR3 is TGTGCCAGTAGTGTAACTAGCGGCCAAGAGACCCAGTACTTC. Its translation: CASSVTSGQETQYF.

The J gene is TRBJ2-2, the V gene TRBV10-2; 9 bases map to TRBD1. With 6 bases clipped from V and 2 bases from J, the junction kept 1 base outside the gene matches. The CDR3 runs 14 residues. The V gene's germline CDR1 is WSHSY and CDR2 SAAADI. In DNA form, the CDR3 reads TGCGCCAGCAGACAGGGGGCCAACACCGGGGAGCTGTTTTTT. This codes for CASRQGANTGELFF.

The chain employs TRBV7-9 and TRBJ1-5; maybe TRBD1 (6 bases). CDR1 is SEHNR and CDR2 is FQNEAQ in the germline V gene (reference sequence). The CDR3 runs to 15 residues. V was trimmed by 5 bases and J by 0 bases, leaving 11 bases between them. The CDR3 reads CASSRQEISNQPQHF. The CDR3 DNA reads TGTGCCAGCAGCCGACAGGAGATTAGCAATCAGCCCCAGCATTTT.

V and J are TRBV12-5 and TRBJ1-1; maybe TRBD1 (6 bases). This CDR3 spans 12 amino acids. The germline CDR1 and CDR2 sequences are LGHNT and FRNRAP. Trimming took off 5 bases at V and 6 bases at J, with 10 bases between the two ends. For the CDR3, the DNA is TGTGCTAGTGGTGCGGGGGGGCCTGAAGCTTTCTTT. Protein product: CASGAGGPEAFF. Supplemented by reference TRBV12-5 and TRBJ1-1, the full variable domain reads DARVTQTPRHKVTEMGQEVTMRCQPILGHNTVFWYRQTMMQGLELLAYFRNRAPLDDSGMPKDRFSAEMPDATLATLKIQPSEPRDSAVYFCASGAGGPEAFFGQGTRLTVV.

The CDR3 nucleotides read TGCGCCAGCAGCCAAATTCTATTAAATACGCAGTATTTT. This codes for CASSQILLNTQYF. The chain recombines TRBV4-1 with TRBJ2-3; D gene ambiguous. The CDR3 runs 13 residues. CDR1 MGHRA and CDR2 YSYEKL come from the germline V gene. Trimming took off 2 bases at V and 7 bases at J, with 10 bases between the two ends.